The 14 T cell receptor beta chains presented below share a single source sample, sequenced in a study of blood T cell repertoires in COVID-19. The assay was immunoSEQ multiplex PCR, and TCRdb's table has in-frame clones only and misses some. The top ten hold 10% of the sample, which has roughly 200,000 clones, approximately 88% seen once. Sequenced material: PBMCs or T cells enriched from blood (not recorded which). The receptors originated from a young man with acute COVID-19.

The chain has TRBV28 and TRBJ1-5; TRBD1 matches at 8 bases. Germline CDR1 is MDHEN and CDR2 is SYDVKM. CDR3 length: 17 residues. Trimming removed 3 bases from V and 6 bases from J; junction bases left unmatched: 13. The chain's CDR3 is CASSFLLDRVKGQPQHF. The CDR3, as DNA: TGTGCCAGCAGTTTCCTCTTGGACAGGGTAAAGGGTCAGCCCCAGCATTTT.

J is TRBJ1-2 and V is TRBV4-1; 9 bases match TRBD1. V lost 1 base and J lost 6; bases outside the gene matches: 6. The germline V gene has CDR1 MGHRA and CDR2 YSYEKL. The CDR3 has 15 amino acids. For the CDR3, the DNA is TGCGCCAGCAGCCAAGGGACAGGGGCAAGGGATGGCTACACCTTC. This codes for CASSQGTGARDGYTF.

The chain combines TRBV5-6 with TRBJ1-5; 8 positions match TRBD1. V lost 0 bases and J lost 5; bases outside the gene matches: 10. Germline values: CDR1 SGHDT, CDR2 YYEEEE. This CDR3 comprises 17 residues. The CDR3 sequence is CASSLVGQGDLDQPQHF. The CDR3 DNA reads TGTGCCAGCAGCTTGGTAGGACAGGGCGACCTAGATCAGCCCCAGCATTTT.

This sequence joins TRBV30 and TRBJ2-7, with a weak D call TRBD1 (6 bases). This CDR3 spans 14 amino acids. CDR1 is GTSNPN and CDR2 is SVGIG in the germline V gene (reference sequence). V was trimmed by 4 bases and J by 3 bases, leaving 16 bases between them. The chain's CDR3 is CAWTLTTGLYEQYF. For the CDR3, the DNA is TGTGCCTGGACCCTAACGACAGGCCTCTACGAGCAGTACTTC. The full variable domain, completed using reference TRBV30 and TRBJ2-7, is SQTIHQWPATLVQPVGSPLSLECTVEGTSNPNLYWYRQAAGRGLQLLFYSVGIGQISSEVPQNLSASRPQDRQFILSSKKLLLSDSGFYLCAWTLTTGLYEQYFGPGTRLTVT.

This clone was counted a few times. In DNA form, the CDR3 reads TGCGCCAGCAGCCCGCGGTCGAATGAAAAACTGTTTTTT. Translated: CASSPRSNEKLFF. The chain is built from TRBV5-1 and TRBJ1-4, with D uncertain. The V end was cut by 4 bases, the J end by 5 bases, with 9 bases between. CDR3 length equals 13 residues. Germline V gives CDR1 SGHRS, CDR2 YFSETQ.

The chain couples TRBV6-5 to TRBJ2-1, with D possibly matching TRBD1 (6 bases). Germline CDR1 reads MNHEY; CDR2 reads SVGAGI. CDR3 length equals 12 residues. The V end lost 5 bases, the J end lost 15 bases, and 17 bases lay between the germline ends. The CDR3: CASSKQTGRWFF. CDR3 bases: TGTGCCAGCAGTAAACAGACAGGACGGTGGTTCTTC.

The CDR3: CASSYGQGTTEAFF. In DNA, the CDR3 is TGTGCCAGCAGTTACGGACAGGGAACAACTGAAGCTTTCTTT. This sequence joins TRBV6-5 and TRBJ1-1; 8 bases align to TRBD1. Germline V CDR1 and CDR2: MNHEY, SVGAGI. The CDR3 runs to 14 residues. The V segment lost 2 bases and the J segment 5 bases; nucleotides outside the gene matches: 4.

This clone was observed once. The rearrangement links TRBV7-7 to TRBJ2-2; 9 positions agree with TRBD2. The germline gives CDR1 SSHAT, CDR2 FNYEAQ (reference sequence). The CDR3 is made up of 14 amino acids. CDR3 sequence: CASGREGLPGELFF. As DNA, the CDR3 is TGTGCTAGCGGGCGGGAGGGCCTCCCCGGGGAGCTGTTTTTT.

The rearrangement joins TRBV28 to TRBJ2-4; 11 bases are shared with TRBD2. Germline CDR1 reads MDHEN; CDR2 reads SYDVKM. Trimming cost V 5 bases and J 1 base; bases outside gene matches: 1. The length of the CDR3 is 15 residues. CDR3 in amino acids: CASSASGRAKNIQYF. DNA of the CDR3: TGTGCCAGCAGTGCTAGCGGGAGGGCCAAAAACATTCAGTACTTC.

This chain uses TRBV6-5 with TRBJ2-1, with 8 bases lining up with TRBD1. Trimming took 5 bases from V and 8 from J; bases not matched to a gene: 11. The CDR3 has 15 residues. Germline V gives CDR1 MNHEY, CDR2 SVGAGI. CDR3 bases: TGTGCCAGCAGTCAACCAGGGGGCTCCGGGGATGAGCAGTTCTTC. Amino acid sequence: CASSQPGGSGDEQFF.

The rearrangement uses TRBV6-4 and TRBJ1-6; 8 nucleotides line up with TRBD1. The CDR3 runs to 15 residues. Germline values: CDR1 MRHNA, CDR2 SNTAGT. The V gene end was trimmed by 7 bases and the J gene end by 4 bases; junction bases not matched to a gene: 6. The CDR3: CASTEGQVYNSPLHF. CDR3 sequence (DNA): TGTGCCAGCACCGAGGGACAGGTGTATAATTCACCCCTCCACTTT.

The CDR3 loop reads CASSMKAGSTDTQYF. The CDR3 nucleotides are TGTGCCAGTAGTATGAAAGCGGGGAGCACAGATACGCAGTATTTT. The chain couples TRBV19 to TRBJ2-3; TRBD2 agrees at 7 bases. J was trimmed by 0 bases and V by 3 bases; bases with no gene match: 3. CDR1 is LNHDA and CDR2 is SQIVND in the germline V gene (reference sequence). This CDR3 is built from 15 residues.

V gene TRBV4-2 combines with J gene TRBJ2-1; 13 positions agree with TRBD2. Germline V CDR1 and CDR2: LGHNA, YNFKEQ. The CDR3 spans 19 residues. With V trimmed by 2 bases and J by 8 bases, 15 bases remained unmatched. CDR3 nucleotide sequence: TGTGCCAGCAGCCAAATTGCCGGGACTAGCGGGACATTGGGTGATGAGCAGTTCTTC. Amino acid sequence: CASSQIAGTSGTLGDEQFF.

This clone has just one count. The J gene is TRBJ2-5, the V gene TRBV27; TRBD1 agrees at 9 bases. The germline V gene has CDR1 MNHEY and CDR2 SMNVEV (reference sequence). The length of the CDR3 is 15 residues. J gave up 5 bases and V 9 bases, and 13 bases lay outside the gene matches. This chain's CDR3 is CASRGQGLRWETQYF. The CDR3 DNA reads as TGTGCCAGTCGGGGACAGGGTTTAAGGTGGGAGACCCAGTACTTC.